One and the same sample provided the 5 T cell receptor beta chains below, sequenced in a study of cytomegalovirus exposure and HLA in healthy donors. PCR used 60 Vbeta primers and 13 Jbeta primers. Profiling relied on immunoSEQ multiplex PCR, and the TCRdb table lists in-frame clones only, not all of them. Of some 140,000 clones detected, more than 70% appear once; the ten largest clones hold over 5%. Sequencing was done on a sample of PBMCs. The source of these receptors is a middle-aged woman in good health and CMV-seropositive.

The V gene is TRBV5-1, the J gene TRBJ1-5, with 9 bases lining up with TRBD1. The V gene end was trimmed by 0 bases and the J gene end by 0 bases; junction bases not matched to a gene: 1. The CDR3 spans 16 residues. CDR1 is SGHRS, CDR2 YFSETQ, per germline. CDR3 coding DNA: TGCGCCAGCAGCTTGGGGGACAGGGATAGCAATCAGCCCCAGCATTTT. It specifies CASSLGDRDSNQPQHF.

This sequence joins TRBV18 and TRBJ1-5, with a tentative D call TRBD1 (6 bases). V gave up 6 bases and J gave up 3 bases, with 15 bases separating them. The CDR3 length is 15 residues. Germline assignment: CDR1 KGHSH and CDR2 LQKENI. In nucleotides, the CDR3 is TGTGCCAGCTCCGGAGGAGCAGGGGTCAATCAGCCCCAGCATTTT. Amino acid sequence: CASSGGAGVNQPQHF.

This chain uses TRBV30 with TRBJ2-2; 11 bases agree with TRBD2. CDR3 length: 15 amino acids. V lost 8 bases to trimming and J lost 4 bases; unmatched junction nucleotides: 9. Germline CDR1 is GTSNPN and CDR2 is SVGIG (reference sequence). This CDR3 is CARLAGLGGTGELFF. The CDR3 nucleotides are TGTGCCCGACTAGCGGGATTAGGTGGCACCGGGGAGCTGTTTTTT.

This chain links TRBV9 with TRBJ1-3; 7 nucleotides align to TRBD1. The CDR3 is 15 residues long. V lost 3 bases, J lost 0 bases, and 3 bases stayed unmatched. Germline CDR1 reads SGDLS; CDR2 reads YYNGEE. The CDR3 region is CASSAGTASGNTIYF. In DNA form, the CDR3 reads TGTGCCAGCAGCGCGGGGACAGCCTCTGGAAACACCATATATTTT.

The chain employs TRBV18 and TRBJ2-2; TRBD1 agrees at 9 bases. V shed 3 bases, J shed 8 bases, and the junction held 7 bases outside the gene matches. This CDR3 has 15 residues. Germline CDR1 and CDR2: KGHSH and LQKENI. The CDR3 sequence: CASSPGQGRFGELFF. The CDR3 region has the DNA TGTGCCAGCTCACCGGGACAGGGAAGATTTGGGGAGCTGTTTTTT. Filled out from reference TRBV18 and TRBJ2-2, the complete variable domain reads NAGVMQNPRHLVRRRGQEARLRCSPMKGHSHVYWYRQLPEEGLKFMVYLQKENIIDESGMPKERFSAEFPKEGPSILRIQQVVRGDSAAYFCASSPGQGRFGELFFGEGSRLTVL.